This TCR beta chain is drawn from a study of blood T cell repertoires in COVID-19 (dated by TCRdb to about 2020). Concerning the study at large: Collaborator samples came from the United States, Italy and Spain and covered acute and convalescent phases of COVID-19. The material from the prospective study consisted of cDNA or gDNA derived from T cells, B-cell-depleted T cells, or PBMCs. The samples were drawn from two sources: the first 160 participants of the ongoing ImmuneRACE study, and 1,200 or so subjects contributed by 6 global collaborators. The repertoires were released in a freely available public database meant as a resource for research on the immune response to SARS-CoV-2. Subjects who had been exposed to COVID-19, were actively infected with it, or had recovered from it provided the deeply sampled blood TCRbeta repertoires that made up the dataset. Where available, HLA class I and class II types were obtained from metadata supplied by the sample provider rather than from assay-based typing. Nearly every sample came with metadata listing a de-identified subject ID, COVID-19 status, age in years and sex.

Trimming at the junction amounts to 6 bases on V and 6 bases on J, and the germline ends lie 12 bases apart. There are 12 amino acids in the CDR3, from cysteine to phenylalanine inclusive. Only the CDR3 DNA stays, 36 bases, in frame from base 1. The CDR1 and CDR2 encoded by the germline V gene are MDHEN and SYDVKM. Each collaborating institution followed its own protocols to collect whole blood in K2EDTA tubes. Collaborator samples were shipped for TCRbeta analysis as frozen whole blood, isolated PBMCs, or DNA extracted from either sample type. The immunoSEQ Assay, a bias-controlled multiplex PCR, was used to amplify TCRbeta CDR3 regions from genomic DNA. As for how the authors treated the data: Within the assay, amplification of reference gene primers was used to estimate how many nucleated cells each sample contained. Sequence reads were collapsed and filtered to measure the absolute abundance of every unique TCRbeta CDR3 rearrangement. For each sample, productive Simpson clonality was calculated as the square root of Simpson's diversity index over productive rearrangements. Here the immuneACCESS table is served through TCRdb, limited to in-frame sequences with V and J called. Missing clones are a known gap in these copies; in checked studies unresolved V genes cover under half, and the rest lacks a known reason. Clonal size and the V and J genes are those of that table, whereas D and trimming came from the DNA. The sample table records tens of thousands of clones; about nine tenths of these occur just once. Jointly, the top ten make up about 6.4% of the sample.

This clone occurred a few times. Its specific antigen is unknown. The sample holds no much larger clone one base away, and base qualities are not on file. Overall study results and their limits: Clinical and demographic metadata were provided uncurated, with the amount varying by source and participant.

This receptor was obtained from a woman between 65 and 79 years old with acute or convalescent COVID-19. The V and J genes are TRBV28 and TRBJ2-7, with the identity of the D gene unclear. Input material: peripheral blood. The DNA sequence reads TGTGCCAGCAGACCTCTCCACGGCGAGCAGTACTTC. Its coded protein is CASRPLHGEQYF.